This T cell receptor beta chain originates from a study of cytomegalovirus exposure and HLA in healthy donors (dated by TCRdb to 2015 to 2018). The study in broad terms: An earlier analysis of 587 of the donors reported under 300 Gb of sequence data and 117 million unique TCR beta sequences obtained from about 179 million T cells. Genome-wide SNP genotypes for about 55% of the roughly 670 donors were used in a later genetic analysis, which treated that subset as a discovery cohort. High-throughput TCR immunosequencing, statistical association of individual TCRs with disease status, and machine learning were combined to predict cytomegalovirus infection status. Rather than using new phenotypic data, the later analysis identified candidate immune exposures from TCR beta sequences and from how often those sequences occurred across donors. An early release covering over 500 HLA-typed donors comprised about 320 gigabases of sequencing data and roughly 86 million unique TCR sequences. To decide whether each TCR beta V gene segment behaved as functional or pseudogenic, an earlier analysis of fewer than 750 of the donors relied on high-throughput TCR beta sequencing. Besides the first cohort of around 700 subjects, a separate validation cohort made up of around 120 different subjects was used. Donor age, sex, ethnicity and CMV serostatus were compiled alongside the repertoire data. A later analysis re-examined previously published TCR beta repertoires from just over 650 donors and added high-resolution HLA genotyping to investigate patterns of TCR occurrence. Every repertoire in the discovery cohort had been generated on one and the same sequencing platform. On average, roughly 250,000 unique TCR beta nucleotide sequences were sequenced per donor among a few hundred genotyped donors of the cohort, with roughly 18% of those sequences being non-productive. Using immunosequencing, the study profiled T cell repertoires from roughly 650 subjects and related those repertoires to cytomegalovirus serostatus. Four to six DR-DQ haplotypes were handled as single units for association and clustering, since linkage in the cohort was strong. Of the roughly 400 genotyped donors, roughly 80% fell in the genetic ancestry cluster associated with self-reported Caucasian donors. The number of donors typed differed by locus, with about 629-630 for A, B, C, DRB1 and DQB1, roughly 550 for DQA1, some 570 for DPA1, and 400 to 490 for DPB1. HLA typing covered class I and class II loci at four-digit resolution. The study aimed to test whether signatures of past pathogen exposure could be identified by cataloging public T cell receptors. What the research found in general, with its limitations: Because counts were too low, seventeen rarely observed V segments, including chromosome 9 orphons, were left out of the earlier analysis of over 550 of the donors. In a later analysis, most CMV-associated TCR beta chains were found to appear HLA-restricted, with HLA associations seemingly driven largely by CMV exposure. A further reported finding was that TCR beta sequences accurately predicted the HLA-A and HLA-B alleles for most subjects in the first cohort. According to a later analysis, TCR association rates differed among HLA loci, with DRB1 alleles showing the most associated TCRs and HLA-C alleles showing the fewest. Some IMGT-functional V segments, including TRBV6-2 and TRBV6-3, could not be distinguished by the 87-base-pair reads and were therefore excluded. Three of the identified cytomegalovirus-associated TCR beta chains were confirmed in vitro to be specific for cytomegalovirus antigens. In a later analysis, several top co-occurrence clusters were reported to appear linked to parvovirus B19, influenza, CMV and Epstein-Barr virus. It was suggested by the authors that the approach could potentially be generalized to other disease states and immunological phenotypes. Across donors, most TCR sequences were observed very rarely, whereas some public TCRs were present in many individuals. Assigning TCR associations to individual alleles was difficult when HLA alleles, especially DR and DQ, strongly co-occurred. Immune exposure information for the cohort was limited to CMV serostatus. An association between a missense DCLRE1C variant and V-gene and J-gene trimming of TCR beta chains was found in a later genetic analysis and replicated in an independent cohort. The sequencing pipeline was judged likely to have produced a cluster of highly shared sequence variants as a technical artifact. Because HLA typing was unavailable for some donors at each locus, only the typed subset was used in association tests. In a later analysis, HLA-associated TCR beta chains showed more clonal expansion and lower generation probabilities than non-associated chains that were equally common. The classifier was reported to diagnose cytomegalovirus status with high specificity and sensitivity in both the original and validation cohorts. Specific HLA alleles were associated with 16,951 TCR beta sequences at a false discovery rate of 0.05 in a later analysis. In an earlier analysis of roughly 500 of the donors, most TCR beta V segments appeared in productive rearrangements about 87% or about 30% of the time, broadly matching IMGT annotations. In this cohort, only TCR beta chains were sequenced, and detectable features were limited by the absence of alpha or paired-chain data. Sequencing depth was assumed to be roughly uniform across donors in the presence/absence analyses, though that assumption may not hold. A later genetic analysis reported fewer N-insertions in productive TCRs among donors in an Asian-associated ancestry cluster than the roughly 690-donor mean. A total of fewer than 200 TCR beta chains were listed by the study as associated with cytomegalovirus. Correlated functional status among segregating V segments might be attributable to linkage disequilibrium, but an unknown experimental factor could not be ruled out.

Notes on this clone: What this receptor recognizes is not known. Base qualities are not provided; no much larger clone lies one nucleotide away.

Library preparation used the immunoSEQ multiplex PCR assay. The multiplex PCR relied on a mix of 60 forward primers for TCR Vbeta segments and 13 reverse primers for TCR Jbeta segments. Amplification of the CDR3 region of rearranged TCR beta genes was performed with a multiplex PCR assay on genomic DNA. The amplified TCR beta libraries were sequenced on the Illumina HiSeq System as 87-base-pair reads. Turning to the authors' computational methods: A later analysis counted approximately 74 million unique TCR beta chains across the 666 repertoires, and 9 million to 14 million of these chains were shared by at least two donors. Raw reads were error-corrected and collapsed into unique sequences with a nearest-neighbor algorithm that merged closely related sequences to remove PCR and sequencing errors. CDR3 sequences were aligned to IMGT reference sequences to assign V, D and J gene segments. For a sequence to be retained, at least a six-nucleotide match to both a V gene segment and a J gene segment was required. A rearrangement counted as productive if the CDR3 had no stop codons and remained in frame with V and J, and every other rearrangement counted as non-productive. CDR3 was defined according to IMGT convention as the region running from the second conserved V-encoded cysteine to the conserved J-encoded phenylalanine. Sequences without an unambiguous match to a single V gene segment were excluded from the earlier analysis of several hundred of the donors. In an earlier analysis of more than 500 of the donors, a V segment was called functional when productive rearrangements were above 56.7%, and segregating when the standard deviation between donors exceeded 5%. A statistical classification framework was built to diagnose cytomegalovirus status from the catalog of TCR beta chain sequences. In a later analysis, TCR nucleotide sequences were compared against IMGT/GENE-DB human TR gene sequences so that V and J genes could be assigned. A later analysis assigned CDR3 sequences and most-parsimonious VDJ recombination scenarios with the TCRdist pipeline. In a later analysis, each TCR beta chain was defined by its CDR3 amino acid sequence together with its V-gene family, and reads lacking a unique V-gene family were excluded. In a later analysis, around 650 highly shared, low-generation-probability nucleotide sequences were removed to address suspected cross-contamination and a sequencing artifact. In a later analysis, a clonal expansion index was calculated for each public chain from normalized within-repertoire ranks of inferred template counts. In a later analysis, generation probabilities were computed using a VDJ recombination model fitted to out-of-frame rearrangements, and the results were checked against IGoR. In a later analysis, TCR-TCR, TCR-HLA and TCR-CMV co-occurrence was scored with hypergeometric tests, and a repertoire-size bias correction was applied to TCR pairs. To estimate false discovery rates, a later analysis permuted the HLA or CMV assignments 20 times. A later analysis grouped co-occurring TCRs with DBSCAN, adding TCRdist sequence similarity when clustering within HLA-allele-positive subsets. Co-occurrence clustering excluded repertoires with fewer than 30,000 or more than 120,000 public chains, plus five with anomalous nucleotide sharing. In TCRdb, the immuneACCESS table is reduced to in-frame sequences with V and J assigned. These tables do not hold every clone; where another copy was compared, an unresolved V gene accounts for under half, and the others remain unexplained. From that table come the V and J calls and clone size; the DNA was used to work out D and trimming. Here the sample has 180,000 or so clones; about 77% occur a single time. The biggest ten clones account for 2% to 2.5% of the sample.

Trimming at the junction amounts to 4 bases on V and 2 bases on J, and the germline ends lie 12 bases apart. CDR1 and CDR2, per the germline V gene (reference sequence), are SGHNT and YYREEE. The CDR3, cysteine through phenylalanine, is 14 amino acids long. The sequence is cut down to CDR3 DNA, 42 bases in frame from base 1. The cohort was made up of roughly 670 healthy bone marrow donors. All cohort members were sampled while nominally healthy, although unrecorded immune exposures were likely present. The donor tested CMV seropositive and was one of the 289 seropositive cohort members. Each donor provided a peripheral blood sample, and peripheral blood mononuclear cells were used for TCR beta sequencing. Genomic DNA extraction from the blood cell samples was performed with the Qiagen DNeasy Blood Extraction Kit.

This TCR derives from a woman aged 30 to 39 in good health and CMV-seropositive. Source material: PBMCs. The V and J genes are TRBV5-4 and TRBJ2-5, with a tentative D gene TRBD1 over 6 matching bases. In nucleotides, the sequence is TGTGCCAGCAGCCAAACAGGGTTACAAGAGACCCAGTACTTC. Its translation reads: CASSQTGLQETQYF. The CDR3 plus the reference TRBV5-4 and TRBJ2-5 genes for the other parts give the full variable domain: ETGVTQSPTHLIKTRGQQVTLRCSSQSGHNTVSWYQQALGQGPQFIFQYYREEENGRGNFPPRFSGLQFPNYSSELNVNALELDDSALYLCASSQTGLQETQYFGPGTRLLVL.